This T cell receptor (beta chain) stems from a study of T cell changes during pregnancy in multiple sclerosis. The data were produced by immunoSEQ multiplex PCR, yet TCRdb's version contains in-frame clones alone and is incomplete. The top ten hold about 0.98% of the sample, which has 100,000 or so clones, over 85% seen once. Sequencing used peripheral blood, obtained after pregnancy. This receptor was obtained from a female donor with multiple sclerosis, enrolled in a pregnancy study.

CDR3 sequence (DNA): TGTGCCAGCAGTATTCAGGGTAACGAGCAGTACTTC. Encoded protein: CASSIQGNEQYF. The chain joins TRBV27 to TRBJ2-7; D might be TRBD1 (5 bases). This CDR3 region has 12 residues. The V and J ends lost 5 bases and 5 bases respectively, with 10 bases between them. Germline V CDR1 and CDR2: MNHEY, SMNVEV (reference sequence).